This T cell receptor (beta chain) appears in the sequencing data of a study of blood T cell repertoires in COVID-19. Study context: There were acute and convalescent COVID-19 samples, and they came from the United States, Italy and Spain. In each case, the material was cDNA or gDNA derived from T cells, B-cell-depleted T cells, or PBMCs.

In the original analysis: By means of reference gene primer amplification, nucleated cell counts were estimated. Profiling relied on immunoSEQ multiplex PCR, and the TCRdb table lists in-frame clones only, not all of them. The DNA gave D and trimming, while V, J and clone size come from that table. Of 150,000 or so clones listed, around 81% were seen once; the top ten hold about 10%. Germline V gives CDR1 SGHNT, CDR2 YYREEE (reference sequence). J gave up 6 bases and V 0 bases, and 6 bases lay outside the gene matches. There are 16 residues in the CDR3. The sequence was collected from a man in his sixties with active or convalescent COVID-19. The genes are TRBV5-4 and TRBJ2-1, with 10 bases aligning to TRBD2. The sample consisted of peripheral blood. The CDR3 coding sequence is TGTGCCAGCAGCTTGGGTTGGACTAGCGGTTTCAATGAGCAGTTCTTC. Protein product: CASSLGWTSGFNEQFF.